One and the same sample provided the 30 T cell receptor beta chains below, sequenced in a study of shared clonotypes between healthy human individuals. Naive CD8 cells lacked CD45RO and underwent positive selection for CCR7, leaving out terminally differentiated effector memory CD45RA+ cells. TCRdb's table, derived via immunoSEQ multiplex PCR, lists solely in-frame clones and lacks some. The table shows approximately 600,000 clones, with 95% occurring only once. The sample was naive CD8+ T cells sorted from blood. The receptors originated from a woman in her twenties or thirties in good health.

The genes are TRBV4-1 and TRBJ1-2; D remains ambiguous. The CDR3 consists of 17 residues. The germline CDR1 and CDR2 sequences are MGHRA and YSYEKL. The V gene lost 3 bases and the J gene lost 0 bases, with 17 bases spanning the gap. The CDR3 here is CASSHPTYPEANYGYTF. CDR3 sequence (DNA): TGCGCCAGCAGCCATCCAACGTATCCAGAAGCTAACTATGGCTACACCTTC.

The chain couples TRBV5-1 to TRBJ2-7; TRBD1 matches 9 bases. Germline values: CDR1 SGHRS, CDR2 YFSETQ. J gave up 2 bases and V 7 bases, and 7 bases lay outside the gene matches. This CDR3 contains 14 residues. The CDR3 nucleotides read TGCGCCAGCGGGACAGGGCAGGGGGCCTACGAGCAGTACTTC. Encoded protein: CASGTGQGAYEQYF.

A remark on this clone: Other DNA sequences within the sample encode an identical CDR3. The chain carries TRBV5-1 and TRBJ1-5; TRBD1 might be the D (5 bases). This CDR3 has 18 amino acids. Germline V gene data show CDR1 as SGHRS and CDR2 as YFSETQ. V lost 4 bases and J lost 0, with 20 bases in between. CDR3 protein: CASSNPTGGTHSNQPQHF. The CDR3 region has the DNA TGCGCCAGCAGCAACCCTACTGGAGGGACCCATAGCAATCAGCCCCAGCATTTT.

With regard to this clone: A single base separates this from a much larger clone, so it may be a read error. The same CDR3 also results from other DNA sequences found in this sample. The chain is built from TRBV5-6 and TRBJ1-1; D call uncertain. The CDR3 spans 11 residues. Trimming stripped 0 bases from V and 5 bases from J, with 2 bases between. From germline, CDR1 is SGHDT and CDR2 YYEEEE. CDR3 in amino acids: CASSLGTEAFF. The CDR3 DNA follows: TGTGCCAGCAGCTTGGGAACTGAAGCTTTCTTT.

This sequence joins TRBV2 and TRBJ2-5; unclear D gene. Judging by the DNA end, TRBJ2-7 fits better; the J call may be wrong. Germline CDR1 reads SNHLY; CDR2 reads FYNNEI. The CDR3 loop spans 16 amino acids. The CDR3 nucleotides are TGTGCCAGCAGTGATGTGGGTTACCCGAGCTCCTACGAGCAGTACTTC. As protein: CASSDVGYPSSYEQYF.

The chain has TRBV5-8 and TRBJ1-2, with D perhaps TRBD1 (5 bases). Germline V gives CDR1 SGHTS, CDR2 YDEGEE. The V and J ends lost 0 bases and 4 bases respectively, with 7 bases between them. The CDR3 consists of 13 residues. The CDR3 here is CASSLATGYGYTF. Here the CDR3 DNA reads TGTGCCAGCAGCTTGGCTACAGGCTATGGCTACACCTTC.

The chain is built from TRBV28 and TRBJ2-7; D not certain. The CDR3 spans 14 residues. Looked up from germline, CDR1 is MDHEN and CDR2 is SYDVKM. With 7 bases removed from V and 0 bases from J, the gap between germline ends came to 13 bases. The CDR3 nucleotides read TGTGCCAGCAACCGACGAGGACCCTCCTACGAGCAGTACTTC. Protein sequence: CASNRRGPSYEQYF.

The gene calls are TRBV27 and TRBJ1-5, with no clear D. CDR3 size: 12 residues. V lost 3 bases and J lost 7, with 7 bases in between. Germline-derived CDR1 and CDR2 are MNHEY and SMNVEV (reference sequence). The chain's CDR3 is CASSFLGQPQHF. The CDR3, as DNA: TGTGCCAGCAGTTTCCTAGGGCAGCCCCAGCATTTT.

With respect to this clone: The same CDR3 also results from other DNA sequences found in this sample. The chain employs TRBV6-6 and TRBJ2-1; no clear D. CDR1 and CDR2 from the germline V gene are MNHNY and SVGAGI (reference sequence). Deletions cut 2 bases from V and 6 bases from J, with 5 bases between. CDR3 length: 12 residues. CDR3 in amino acids: CASSYGGNEQFF. The CDR3 DNA is TGTGCCAGCAGTTACGGCGGCAATGAGCAGTTCTTC.

The genes are TRBV27 and TRBJ1-1, with a weak D call TRBD1 (5 bases). Germline CDR1 MNHEY, CDR2 SMNVEV (reference sequence). V was trimmed by 4 bases and J by 4 bases, leaving 16 bases between them. The CDR3 totals 15 residues. In nucleotides, the CDR3 is TGTGCCAGCAGTTCCACGGTCGGTAGGGGCACTGAAGCTTTCTTT. This gives the protein CASSSTVGRGTEAFF.

The chain uses TRBV28 and TRBJ2-7; no definite D call. Germline V CDR1 and CDR2: MDHEN, SYDVKM. Deletions cut 2 bases from V and 2 bases from J, with 16 bases between. The CDR3 covers 16 residues. CDR3 sequence: CASSLRIALATYEQYF. The CDR3 coding sequence is TGTGCCAGCAGTTTAAGAATCGCCCTCGCAACCTACGAGCAGTACTTC. Combining the CDR3 with reference TRBV28 and TRBJ2-7 gives the whole variable domain DVKVTQSSRYLVKRTGEKVFLECVQDMDHENMFWYRQDPGLGLRLIYFSYDVKMKEKGDIPEGYSVSREKKERFSLILESASTNQTSMYLCASSLRIALATYEQYFGPGTRLTVT.

The V call is TRBV27, the J call TRBJ2-7; 7 bases align to TRBD2. The V and J ends lost 3 bases and 3 bases, in that order; junction bases with no gene match: 5. The germline CDR1 and CDR2 sequences are MNHEY and SMNVEV (reference sequence). The CDR3 has 14 amino acids. CDR3 DNA sequence: TGTGCCAGCAGTTTCGGCGGGAGCCTCTACGAGCAGTACTTC. This encodes CASSFGGSLYEQYF.

This chain uses TRBV10-2 with TRBJ1-1; TRBD1 agrees at 7 bases. Germline CDR1 and CDR2: WSHSY and SAAADI. The V gene end was trimmed by 8 bases and the J gene end by 7 bases; junction bases not matched to a gene: 7. The CDR3 length is 12 residues. This chain's CDR3 is CASGEDRVEAFF. In nucleotides, the CDR3 is TGCGCCAGCGGGGAAGACAGGGTTGAAGCTTTCTTT.

The chain combines TRBV13 with TRBJ2-7, with D perhaps given as TRBD1 or TRBD2 (5 bases each). Germline loops: CDR1 PRHDT, CDR2 FYEKMQ (reference sequence). The V gene lost 0 bases and the J gene lost 9 bases, with 15 bases spanning the gap. The CDR3 spans 14 residues. CDR3: CASSLGRGRTTQYF. The CDR3 bases are TGTGCCAGCAGCTTAGGCCGGGGCCGCACGACGCAGTACTTC.

The chain recombines TRBV7-2 with TRBJ1-2; no clear D gene. Trimming removed 5 bases from V and 4 bases from J, with 8 bases in between. The CDR3 sequence is 12 residues long. In germline, CDR1 is SGHTA, CDR2 FQGNSA. Written as DNA, the CDR3 is TGTGCCAGCAGCACGGCTATCTATGGCTACACCTTC. This gives the protein CASSTAIYGYTF.

This chain connects TRBV5-1 to TRBJ1-1, with 8 bases matching TRBD1. The junction had 3 bases not matched to a gene; V was cut back by 4 bases and J by 1 base. The CDR3 is 14 amino acids. From germline, CDR1 is SGHRS and CDR2 YFSETQ. CDR3: CASSGTGGNTEAFF. For the CDR3, the DNA is TGCGCCAGCAGCGGGACAGGTGGGAACACTGAAGCTTTCTTT.

Points on this clone: The sample has other DNA sequences that encode this CDR3 too. This chain links TRBV19 with TRBJ2-1; D unresolved. CDR1 LNHDA and CDR2 SQIVND come from the germline V gene (reference sequence). This CDR3 has 15 residues. V lost 3 bases and J lost 0, with 9 bases in between. CDR3 DNA sequence: TGTGCCAGTAGTATTTTGCGTAGCTCCTACAATGAGCAGTTCTTC. Translated: CASSILRSSYNEQFF.

The chain links TRBV5-4 to TRBJ2-7; tentative D call: TRBD2 (6 bases). V dropped 3 bases and J dropped 1 base, with 8 bases sitting between them. CDR1 SGHNT and CDR2 YYREEE come from the germline V gene (reference sequence). The CDR3 sequence is 13 residues long. The CDR3 DNA follows: TGTGCCAGCAGCTGGAGGGGATCCTACGAGCAGTACTTC. Amino acids: CASSWRGSYEQYF.

This clone was picked up one time. This chain connects TRBV5-1 to TRBJ2-3, with D possibly TRBD2 on 5 matching bases. The CDR3 has 16 residues. The V end lost 4 bases, the J end lost 0 bases, and 15 bases lay between the germline ends. CDR1 is SGHRS, CDR2 YFSETQ, per germline. The CDR3 DNA follows: TGCGCCAGCAGCCCCTGGGGTAGCGCCAGCACAGATACGCAGTATTTT. The encoded protein is CASSPWGSASTDTQYF.

The chain has TRBV2 and TRBJ1-2; 11 nucleotides match TRBD1. The CDR3 covers 17 residues. Germline CDR1 and CDR2: SNHLY and FYNNEI. The J segment lost 2 bases and the V segment lost 1 base, leaving 6 bases of the junction unmatched. CDR3 in amino acids: CASSEVGQGASNYGYTF. DNA for the CDR3: TGTGCCAGCAGTGAAGTCGGACAGGGGGCGTCAAACTATGGCTACACCTTC.

The rearrangement joins TRBV28 to TRBJ1-3, with D possibly matching TRBD1 (6 bases). Germline CDR1 is MDHEN and CDR2 is SYDVKM. The V gene lost 6 bases and the J gene lost 0 bases, with 12 bases spanning the gap. The CDR3 loop spans 15 amino acids. The CDR3 loop is CASSPQGHSGNTIYF. CDR3 DNA: TGTGCCAGCAGCCCACAGGGCCACTCTGGAAACACCATATATTTT. Based on the CDR3 plus reference TRBV28 and TRBJ1-3, the full variable domain is DVKVTQSSRYLVKRTGEKVFLECVQDMDHENMFWYRQDPGLGLRLIYFSYDVKMKEKGDIPEGYSVSREKKERFSLILESASTNQTSMYLCASSPQGHSGNTIYFGEGSWLTVV.

Notes on this clone: Other DNA sequences in this specimen translate into the identical CDR3. The chain links TRBV27 to TRBJ2-5; perhaps TRBD1 as D (5 bases). The germline CDR1 and CDR2 sequences are MNHEY and SMNVEV (reference sequence). The V gene lost 4 bases and the J gene lost 5 bases, with 11 bases spanning the gap. The CDR3 totals 13 residues. The DNA of the CDR3 is TGTGCCAGCAGTTCAAGGGGTCCGGAGACCCAGTACTTC. Protein sequence: CASSSRGPETQYF.

CDR3 DNA: TGTGCCAGCAGCTTGACCCCGGGACTTGAATCTTACGAGCAGTACTTC. This gives the protein CASSLTPGLESYEQYF. The chain has TRBV5-4 and TRBJ2-7; possibly TRBD2 for D (6 bases). V was trimmed by 1 base and J by 4 bases, leaving 18 bases between them. The CDR3 sequence is 16 residues long. CDR1 and CDR2 (germline): SGHNT, YYREEE (reference sequence). The entire variable domain, with the rest obtained from reference TRBV5-4 and TRBJ2-7, is as follows: ETGVTQSPTHLIKTRGQQVTLRCSSQSGHNTVSWYQQALGQGPQFIFQYYREEENGRGNFPPRFSGLQFPNYSSELNVNALELDDSALYLCASSLTPGLESYEQYFGPGTRLTVT.

A word on this clone: Other DNA sequences in this sample translate to the same CDR3. The chain is built from TRBV7-9 and TRBJ1-5; the D is unclear. Trimming removed 1 base from V and 6 bases from J, with 4 bases in between. CDR1 and CDR2 from the germline V gene are SEHNR and FQNEAQ (reference sequence). CDR3 size: 12 residues. CDR3 protein: CASSLGSQPQHF. CDR3 DNA: TGTGCCAGCAGCTTAGGCAGTCAGCCCCAGCATTTT.

This clone has just one count. The rearrangement joins TRBV7-9 to TRBJ2-5, with TRBD2 identical over 7 bases. This CDR3 contains 17 residues. CDR1 and CDR2 (germline): SEHNR, FQNEAQ (reference sequence). Trimming cost V 1 base and J 5 bases; bases outside gene matches: 13. The CDR3 DNA reads as TGTGCCAGCAGCTTAGGCCCCTTGGCGGGAGTGTGGGAGACCCAGTACTTC. Protein sequence: CASSLGPLAGVWETQYF.

This rearrangement joins TRBV7-9 to TRBJ2-5, with a weak D call TRBD2 (6 bases). Germline V CDR1 and CDR2: SEHNR, FQNEAQ (reference sequence). Deletions cut 2 bases from V and 5 bases from J, with 12 bases between. The CDR3 spans 14 residues. This CDR3 is CASSLPGVRETQYF. In DNA, the CDR3 is TGTGCCAGCAGCTTACCGGGAGTCAGGGAGACCCAGTACTTC. Supplemented by reference TRBV7-9 and TRBJ2-5, the full variable domain reads DTGVSQNPRHKITKRGQNVTFRCDPISEHNRLYWYRQTLGQGPEFLTYFQNEAQLEKSRLLSDRFSAERPKGSFSTLEIQRTEQGDSAMYLCASSLPGVRETQYFGPGTRLLVL.

V is TRBV9 and J is TRBJ1-2; 7 bases fit TRBD1. The CDR3 is 16 amino acids. The trim removed 0 bases at V and 4 bases at J, leaving 9 bases unmatched. From germline, CDR1 is SGDLS and CDR2 YYNGEE. CDR3 nucleotides: TGTGCCAGCAGCGTAGCTCGAACAGGGGTTGGCTATGGCTACACCTTC. It encodes CASSVARTGVGYGYTF.

This chain joins TRBV27 and TRBJ2-7; 10 bases line up with TRBD2. J was trimmed by 2 bases and V by 2 bases; bases with no gene match: 3. Germline-derived CDR1 and CDR2 are MNHEY and SMNVEV (reference sequence). The CDR3 has 15 amino acids. CDR3 coding DNA: TGTGCCAGCAGTTTAAGGACTAGCGGACCCTACGAGCAGTACTTC. Its translation is CASSLRTSGPYEQYF.

The rearrangement joins TRBV30 to TRBJ2-3; possible D gene TRBD2, 6 bases. V was trimmed by 5 bases and J by 2 bases, leaving 26 bases between them. The CDR3 runs to 18 residues. Germline lookup yields CDR1 GTSNPN and CDR2 SVGIG (reference sequence). Here the CDR3 DNA reads TGTGCCTGGCTGGGATTCTTATCCGGGAGAGAAAACACAGATACGCAGTATTTT. This sequence encodes CAWLGFLSGRENTDTQYF. The whole variable domain, remainder taken from reference TRBV30 and TRBJ2-3, is SQTIHQWPATLVQPVGSPLSLECTVEGTSNPNLYWYRQAAGRGLQLLFYSVGIGQISSEVPQNLSASRPQDRQFILSSKKLLLSDSGFYLCAWLGFLSGRENTDTQYFGPGTRLTVL.

The chain employs TRBV2 and TRBJ2-3; TRBD2 is a possible D gene (5 bases). Germline V gene lookup returns CDR1 SNHLY and CDR2 FYNNEI. Trimming removed 2 bases from V and 6 bases from J, with 9 bases in between. The length of the CDR3 is 13 residues. The chain's CDR3 is CASSEWERDTQYF. CDR3 nucleotides: TGTGCCAGCAGTGAATGGGAGCGGGATACGCAGTATTTT.